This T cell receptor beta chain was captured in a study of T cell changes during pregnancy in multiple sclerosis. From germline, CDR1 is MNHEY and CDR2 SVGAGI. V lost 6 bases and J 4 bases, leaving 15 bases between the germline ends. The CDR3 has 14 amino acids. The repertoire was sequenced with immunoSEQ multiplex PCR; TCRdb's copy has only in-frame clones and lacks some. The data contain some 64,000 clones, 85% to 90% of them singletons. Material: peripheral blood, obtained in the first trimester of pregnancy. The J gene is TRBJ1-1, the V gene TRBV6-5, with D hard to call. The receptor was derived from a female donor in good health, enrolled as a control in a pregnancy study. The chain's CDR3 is CASSTIPRSTEAFF. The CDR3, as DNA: TGTGCCAGCAGCACTATACCGAGGAGCACTGAAGCTTTCTTT.